One and the same sample provided the 12 T cell receptor beta chains below, sequenced in a study of blood T cell repertoires in COVID-19. Sequencing used immunoSEQ multiplex PCR; TCRdb keeps in-frame clones, though not all of them. The sample lists more than 300,000 clones, roughly 85% occurring once. The sample consisted of PBMCs or T cells enriched from blood (not recorded which). The origin of the receptors is a woman in her twenties or thirties who had recovered from COVID-19.

J is TRBJ1-5 and V is TRBV2; unclear D gene. CDR1 is SNHLY, CDR2 FYNNEI, per germline. The CDR3 is made up of 15 amino acids. The germline V and J ends were trimmed by 3 bases and 2 bases, with 11 bases remaining between them. CDR3 region: CASSDSAVGNQPQHF. As DNA, the CDR3 is TGTGCCAGCAGTGATTCTGCGGTGGGCAATCAGCCCCAGCATTTT. Complete variable domain (other parts from reference TRBV2 and TRBJ1-5): EPEVTQTPSHQVTQMGQEVILRCVPISNHLYFYWYRQILGQKVEFLVSFYNNEISEKSEIFDDQFSVERPDGSNFTLKIRSTKLEDSAMYFCASSDSAVGNQPQHFGDGTRLSIL.

The V gene is TRBV21-1, the J gene TRBJ2-2; TRBD1, the table's D call, was not compared with the DNA. TRBV21-1 is labeled a pseudogene. The length of the CDR3 is 24 residues. The CDR3 is CASSKTVGTTTAPRDPPNTGELFF. The DNA of the CDR3 is TGTGCCAGCAGCAAAACGGTGGGTACGACAACCGCCCCTCGTGATCCTCCTAACACCGGGGAGCTGTTTTTT.

This sequence joins TRBV29-1 and TRBJ2-3, with 9 bases lining up with TRBD2. J was trimmed by 0 bases and V by 5 bases; bases with no gene match: 6. The CDR3 contains 15 residues. Germline V gene lookup returns CDR1 SQVTM and CDR2 ANQGSEA. In DNA, the CDR3 is TGCAGCGTTCGTCCAAGCGGGGGGAGCACAGATACGCAGTATTTT. Its protein is CSVRPSGGSTDTQYF.

The genes are TRBV7-2 and TRBJ1-3, with D possibly TRBD1 on 6 matching bases. V dropped 5 bases and J dropped 0 bases, with 14 bases sitting between them. The CDR3 spans 16 residues. Germline V gives CDR1 SGHTA, CDR2 FQGNSA. In nucleotides, the CDR3 is TGTGCCAGCAGCACTCGACAGGCCGGCTCTGGAAACACCATATATTTT. Its translation: CASSTRQAGSGNTIYF. The whole variable domain, remainder taken from reference TRBV7-2 and TRBJ1-3, is GAGVSQSPSNKVTEKGKDVELRCDPISGHTALYWYRQSLGQGLEFLIYFQGNSAPDKSGLPSDRFSAERTGGSVSTLTIQRTQQEDSAVYLCASSTRQAGSGNTIYFGEGSWLTVV.

This chain uses TRBV3-1 (or the pseudogene TRBV3-2) with TRBJ2-2, with D perhaps TRBD1 (6 bases). Germline CDR1 is LGHDT and CDR2 is YNNKEL (reference sequence). The CDR3 covers 15 residues. V was clipped by 5 bases and J by 2 bases, with 12 bases between them. The CDR3 loop is CASSDTGQNTGELFF. CDR3 DNA: TGTGCCAGCAGCGACACAGGGCAAAACACCGGGGAGCTGTTTTTT.

Regarding this clone: The sample has other DNA sequences that encode this CDR3 too. The rearrangement joins TRBV5-1 to TRBJ1-3; the D is unclear. From germline, CDR1 is SGHRS and CDR2 YFSETQ. The CDR3 loop spans 14 amino acids. V was shortened by 1 base and J by 1 base, with 6 bases between the two germline ends. CDR3 DNA: TGCGCCAGCAGCTTGTCGGGGTCTGGAAACACCATATATTTT. It specifies CASSLSGSGNTIYF. The full variable domain, in which reference TRBV5-1 and TRBJ1-3 provide the parts outside the CDR3, is KAGVTQTPRYLIKTRGQQVTLSCSPISGHRSVSWYQQTPGQGLQFLFEYFSETQRNKGNFPGRFSGRQFSNSRSEMNVSTLELGDSALYLCASSLSGSGNTIYFGEGSWLTVV.

The V and J genes are TRBV5-6 and TRBJ1-1, with 7 bases fitting TRBD1. Germline V CDR1 and CDR2: SGHDT, YYEEEE. The CDR3 is 15 residues long. Trimming at V came to 4 bases and at J to 0 bases, leaving 6 bases not matched to a gene. The CDR3 region has the DNA TGTGCCAGCAGCCCCCGGACAGGAGTGAACACTGAAGCTTTCTTT. Translation gives CASSPRTGVNTEAFF.

The chain joins TRBV1 to TRBJ2-7; TRBD2, as called in the table, went unchecked against the DNA. TRBV1 represents a pseudogene. The CDR3 contains 16 residues. The CDR3 is CTSSQEAGGRLYEQYF. In DNA form, the CDR3 reads TGCACCAGCAGCCAAGAAGCCGGAGGGCGACTCTACGAGCAGTACTTC.

This clone was recorded only once. The chain joins TRBV29-1 to TRBJ1-3; a possible D gene is TRBD1 (5 bases). The CDR3 spans 12 residues. The V gene lost 7 bases and the J gene lost 2 bases, with 9 bases spanning the gap. CDR1 SQVTM and CDR2 ANQGSEA come from the germline V gene. Here the CDR3 reads CSGGTPGNTIYF. CDR3 nucleotide sequence: TGCAGCGGCGGGACGCCTGGAAACACCATATATTTT.

V usage is TRBV5-1 and J usage is TRBJ1-2, with D possibly TRBD1 on 6 matching bases. The germline gives CDR1 SGHRS, CDR2 YFSETQ. V shed 0 bases and J shed 2 bases, with 14 bases lying between them. CDR3 length equals 16 residues. The chain's CDR3 is CASSLAPIGQNYGYTF. The CDR3 region has the DNA TGCGCCAGCAGCTTGGCCCCAATTGGACAGAACTATGGCTACACCTTC.

Only one count was recorded for this clone. This sequence joins TRBV14 and TRBJ1-1; 9 nucleotides match TRBD1. Germline V gene lookup returns CDR1 SGHDN and CDR2 FVKESK. The CDR3 is made up of 15 amino acids. V shed 4 bases and J 4 bases; nucleotides not matched to a gene: 7. The CDR3 DNA reads as TGTGCCAGCAGCCTCCGGACAGGGGCGAGCACTGAAGCTTTCTTT. The encoded protein is CASSLRTGASTEAFF.

This clone has a handful of counts. This CDR3 reads CASSATSGGTDTQYF. CDR3 coding DNA: TGTGCCAGCAGTGCCACTAGCGGGGGCACAGATACGCAGTATTTT. The rearrangement uses TRBV6-4 and TRBJ2-3; 10 nucleotides align to TRBD2. Germline lookup yields CDR1 MRHNA and CDR2 SNTAGT. The V segment lost 4 bases and the J segment 1 base; nucleotides outside the gene matches: 2. The CDR3 extends over 15 amino acids.